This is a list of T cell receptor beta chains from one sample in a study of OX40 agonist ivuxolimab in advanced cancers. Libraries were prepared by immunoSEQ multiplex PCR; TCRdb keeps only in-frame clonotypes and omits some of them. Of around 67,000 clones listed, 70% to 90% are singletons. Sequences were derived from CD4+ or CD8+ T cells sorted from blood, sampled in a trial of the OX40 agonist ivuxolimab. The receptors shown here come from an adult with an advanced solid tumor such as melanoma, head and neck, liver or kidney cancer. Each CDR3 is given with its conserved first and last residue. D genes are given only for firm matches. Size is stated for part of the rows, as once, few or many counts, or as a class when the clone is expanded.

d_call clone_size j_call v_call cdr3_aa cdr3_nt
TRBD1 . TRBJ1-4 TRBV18 CASSIRTGNEKLFF TGTGCCAGCTCAATTCGGACAGGGAATGAAAAACTGTTTTTT
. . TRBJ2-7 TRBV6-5 CASSYGTQHYEQYF TGTGCCAGCAGTTACGGGACTCAACACTACGAGCAGTACTTC
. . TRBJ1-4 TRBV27 CASSASWSTNEKLFF TGTGCCAGCAGTGCTTCGTGGTCAACTAATGAAAAACTGTTTTTT
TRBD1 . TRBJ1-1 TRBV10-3 CATQDRGDTEAFF TGTGCCACTCAGGACAGGGGGGACACTGAAGCTTTCTTT
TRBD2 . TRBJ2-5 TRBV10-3 CAISESWGGQGQETQYF TGTGCCATCAGTGAGTCCTGGGGAGGGCAAGGTCAAGAGACCCAGTACTTC
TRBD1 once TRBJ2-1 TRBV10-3 CAISEDRDSYNEQFF TGTGCCATCAGTGAGGACAGGGATTCCTACAATGAGCAGTTCTTC
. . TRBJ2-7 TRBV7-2 CASSVGTYTYF TGTGCCAGCAGCGTTGGGACCTACACTTACTTC
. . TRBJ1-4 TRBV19 CASSIPGLGNEKLFF TGTGCCAGTAGTATTCCGGGTCTAGGTAATGAAAAACTGTTTTTT
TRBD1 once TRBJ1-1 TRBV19 CASSDRANTEAFF TGTGCCAGTAGCGACAGGGCGAACACTGAAGCTTTCTTT
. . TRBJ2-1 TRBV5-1 CASSSTGGQNNEQFF TGCGCCAGCAGCTCGACCGGAGGACAGAACAATGAGCAGTTCTTC
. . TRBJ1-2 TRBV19 CASTETGRYGYTF TGTGCCAGTACCGAGACAGGTCGATATGGCTACACCTTC
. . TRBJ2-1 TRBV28 CAIKEPYNEQFF TGTGCCATCAAAGAGCCCTACAATGAGCAGTTCTTC
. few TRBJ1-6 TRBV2 CAASSYNSPLHF TGTGCCGCGAGCTCCTATAATTCACCCCTCCACTTT
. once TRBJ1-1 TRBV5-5 CASSSWGVFVPFF TGTGCCAGCAGCTCCTGGGGAGTCTTTGTACCTTTCTTT
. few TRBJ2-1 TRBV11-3 CASSLATGTREFF TGTGCCAGCAGCTTAGCAACCGGGACCAGGGAGTTCTTC
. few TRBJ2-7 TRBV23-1 CASRPSTGHPYEQYF TGCGCCAGCAGACCCAGTACGGGACATCCCTACGAGCAGTACTTC
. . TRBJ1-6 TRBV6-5 CASSYSIQGGSPLHF TGTGCCAGCAGTTACTCGATCCAGGGTGGGTCACCCCTCCACTTT
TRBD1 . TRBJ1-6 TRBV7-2 CASSVTGGNSPLHF TGTGCCAGCAGCGTGACAGGGGGGAATTCACCCCTCCACTTT
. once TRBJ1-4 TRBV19 CASSLPPRGLATNEKLFF TGTGCCAGTAGTCTCCCCCCTAGGGGACTCGCAACTAATGAAAAACTGTTTTTT
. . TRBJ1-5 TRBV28 CASKGTRSSNQPQHF TGTGCCAGCAAGGGGACAAGAAGTAGCAATCAGCCCCAGCATTTT
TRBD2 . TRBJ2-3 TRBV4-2 CASSQESGTSGGKSTDTQYF TGTGCCAGCAGCCAAGAATCCGGGACTAGCGGGGGGAAGAGCACAGATACGCAGTATTTT
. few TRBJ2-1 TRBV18 CASSPPAGLQRFF TGTGCCAGCTCACCACCCGCTGGCCTCCAGCGGTTCTTC
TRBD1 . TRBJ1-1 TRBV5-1 CASSLLGGRGTEAFF TGCGCCAGCAGCTTGTTAGGGGGCCGGGGCACTGAAGCTTTCTTT
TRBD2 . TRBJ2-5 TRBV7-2 CASGLAGGWGTQYF TGTGCCAGCGGGCTAGCGGGGGGATGGGGGACCCAGTACTTC
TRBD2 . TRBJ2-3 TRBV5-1 CASSLRRGFTDTQYF TGCGCCAGCAGCTTGAGGCGGGGGTTCACAGATACGCAGTATTTT
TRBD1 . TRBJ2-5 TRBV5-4 CASSGGGTGQETQYF TGTGCCAGCAGCGGTGGGGGGACAGGTCAAGAGACCCAGTACTTC
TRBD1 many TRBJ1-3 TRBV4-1 CASSQDGGTGRYSGNTIYF TGCGCCAGCAGCCAAGACGGCGGGACAGGGCGCTACTCTGGAAACACCATATATTTT
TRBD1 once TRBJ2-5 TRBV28 CASSSVTGTGRGETQYF TGTGCCAGCAGTTCGGTAACCGGGACAGGGCGGGGGGAGACCCAGTACTTC
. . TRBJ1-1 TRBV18 CASSPSRDKNTEAFF TGTGCCAGCTCACCCTCTCGGGACAAGAACACTGAAGCTTTCTTT
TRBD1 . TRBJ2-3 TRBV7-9 CASSSSQGATDTQYF TGTGCCAGCAGCTCTTCACAGGGGGCCACAGATACGCAGTATTTT
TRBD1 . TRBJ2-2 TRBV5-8 CASSSHKTGGFANTGELFF TGTGCCAGCAGCTCACATAAGACAGGGGGCTTCGCGAACACCGGGGAGCTGTTTTTT
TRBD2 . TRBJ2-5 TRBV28 CASSFSGGSGTQYF TGTGCCAGCAGTTTCTCGGGGGGGTCCGGGACCCAGTACTTC
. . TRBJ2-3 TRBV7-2 CASSFDGGYTQYF TGTGCCAGCAGCTTCGACGGGGGCTATACGCAGTATTTT
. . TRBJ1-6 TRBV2 CASSKEGISPLHF TGTGCCAGCTCAAAAGAAGGTATTTCACCCCTCCACTTT
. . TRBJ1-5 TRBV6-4 CASPERGLNQPQHF TGTGCCAGCCCCGAGCGGGGTTTAAATCAGCCCCAGCATTTT
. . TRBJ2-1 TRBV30 CAWRTASSYNEQFF TGTGCCTGGCGGACAGCGAGCTCCTACAATGAGCAGTTCTTC
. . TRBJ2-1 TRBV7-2 CASSARSGPYNEQFF TGTGCCAGCAGCGCCCGATCGGGGCCATACAATGAGCAGTTCTTC
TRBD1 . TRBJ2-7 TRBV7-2 CASSFGDRDRSYEQYF TGTGCCAGCAGCTTTGGGGACAGGGACCGTAGCTACGAGCAGTACTTC
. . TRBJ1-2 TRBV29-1 CSAEGLHLGGYTF TGCAGCGCCGAGGGCCTCCACCTGGGTGGCTACACCTTC
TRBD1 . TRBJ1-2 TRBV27 CASSFTGAVYGYTF TGTGCCAGCAGTTTTACAGGGGCAGTCTATGGCTACACCTTC
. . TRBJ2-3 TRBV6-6 CASSYSGGRSTDTQYF TGTGCCAGCAGTTACTCGGGGGGGCGTAGCACAGATACGCAGTATTTT
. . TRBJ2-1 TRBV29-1 CSGGVFNEQFF TGCAGCGGAGGAGTTTTTAATGAGCAGTTCTTC
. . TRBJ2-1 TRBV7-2 CASSLTPGEQFF TGTGCCAGCAGCTTGACCCCAGGTGAGCAGTTCTTC
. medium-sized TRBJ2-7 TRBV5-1 CASSPKGHPGGSYEQYF TGCGCCAGCAGCCCGAAGGGACATCCCGGGGGGTCCTACGAGCAGTACTTC
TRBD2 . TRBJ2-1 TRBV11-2 CASSLGFQRETEQFF TGTGCCAGCAGCTTAGGGTTCCAGCGGGAGACTGAGCAGTTCTTC
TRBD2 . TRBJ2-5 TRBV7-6 CASSFGGTSGQETQYF TGTGCCAGCAGCTTCGGGGGGACTAGCGGACAAGAGACCCAGTACTTC
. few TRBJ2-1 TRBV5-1 CASSLLQGTYNEQFF TGCGCCAGCAGCTTGTTACAGGGCACCTACAATGAGCAGTTCTTC
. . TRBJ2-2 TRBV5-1 CASSLQNFLFF TGCGCCAGCAGCTTACAGAACTTCCTGTTTTTT
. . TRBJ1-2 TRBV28 CASSLPGNYGYTF TGTGCCAGCAGTTTACCAGGCAACTATGGCTACACCTTC
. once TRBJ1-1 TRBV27 CASSGLANTEAFF TGTGCCAGCAGTGGGTTGGCGAACACTGAAGCTTTCTTT
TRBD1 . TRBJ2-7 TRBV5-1 CASSTGQAAGSYEQYF TGCGCCAGCAGCACTGGACAGGCCGCCGGCTCCTACGAGCAGTACTTC
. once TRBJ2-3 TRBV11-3 CASSPGTSNTDTQYF TGTGCCAGCAGCCCAGGAACTAGTAACACAGATACGCAGTATTTT
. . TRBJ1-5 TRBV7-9 CASSLYGGDQPQHF TGTGCCAGCAGCTTATACGGGGGCGATCAGCCCCAGCATTTT